Presented here are 23 T cell receptor beta chains from one specimen sequenced in a study of lung T cells in sarcoidosis with Löfgren's syndrome. TCRdb re-analysed the reads in MiXCR, keeping a single row per CDR3 protein. The sample carries about 20,000 distinct CDR3 sequences, about a fifth recorded once. The sequenced sample consisted of CD4+ T cells from PBMCs. These receptors all stem from a human donor with sarcoidosis (Löfgren's syndrome or another form), or a control subject (not recorded which).

This clonotype ranks as medium-sized. V is TRBV28 and J is TRBJ2-7; unclear D gene. The V gene's germline CDR1 is MDHEN and CDR2 SYDVKM. This CDR3 is 11 amino acids long. The V end lost 7 bases, the J end lost 7 bases, and 11 bases lay between the germline ends. CDR3 loop: CASNGSGEQYF. Here the CDR3 DNA reads TGTGCCAGCAACGGTTCCGGGGAGCAGTACTTC.

This clonotype was recorded many times. The chain recombines TRBV7-8 with TRBJ1-5; D is ambiguous. The CDR3 totals 15 residues. Trimming pared 5 bases from V and 4 bases from J, leaving 15 bases between. CDR1 SGHVS and CDR2 FQNEAQ come from the germline V gene. CDR3 coding DNA: TGTGCCAGCAGCACGACGGTCTTCGGGAATCAGCCCCAGCATTTT. It codes for CASSTTVFGNQPQHF.

The chain recombines TRBV12-3 or TRBV12-4 with TRBJ2-6; D possibly corresponds to TRBD1 (6 bases). V was clipped by 6 bases and J by 6 bases, with 15 bases between them. The CDR3 sequence is 15 residues long. The CDR3 here is CASRPTGREANVLTF. CDR3 nucleotides: TGTGCCAGCAGACCTACAGGGCGCGAGGCCAACGTCCTGACTTTC.

In regard to this clonotype: It may be a read error: a sequence one base away is much more abundant. This chain uses TRBV19 with TRBJ1-5; D is unclear. CDR3 length equals 16 residues. Germline CDR1 LNHDA, CDR2 SQIVND (reference sequence). CDR3 coding DNA: TGTGCCAGTAGTATTCCCGGGATTAGTAGCAATCAGCCCCTGCATTTT. This sequence encodes CASSIPGISSNQPLHF.

This clonotype has ten or more counts. This chain uses TRBV7-2 with TRBJ2-7, with 9 nucleotides matching TRBD2. CDR3 size: 15 residues. V lost 1 base to trimming and J lost 4 bases; unmatched junction nucleotides: 5. Germline V lookup: CDR1 SGHTA, CDR2 FQGNSA. This CDR3 reads CASSLVAGGLYEQYF. In DNA form, the CDR3 reads TGTGCCAGCAGCTTAGTGGCGGGGGGGCTTTACGAGCAGTACTTC.

This clonotype was counted ten times or more. The chain uses TRBV12-5 and TRBJ2-4; possibly TRBD2 for D (7 bases). The CDR3 is 13 amino acids. V lost 7 bases to trimming and J lost 5 bases, with 12 bases between them. Germline V CDR1 and CDR2: LGHNT, FRNRAP. CDR3 region: CASAWGGENIQYF. As DNA, the CDR3 is TGTGCTAGTGCCTGGGGGGGCGAAAACATTCAGTACTTC.

By its share, this clonotype is medium-sized. This chain uses TRBV28 with TRBJ1-5; D is unclear. Between the trimmed V and J ends, which lost 3 bases and 3 bases, there was a span of 9 bases. This CDR3 is 14 amino acids long. Germline assignment: CDR1 MDHEN and CDR2 SYDVKM. The CDR3 protein is CASSLVADNQPQHF. For the CDR3, the DNA is TGTGCCAGCAGTTTGGTGGCAGACAATCAGCCCCAGCATTTT.

In this sample, this clonotype turned up many times. Compared with germline, one end of the junction differs, possibly owing to a read error. V usage is TRBV2 and J usage is TRBJ2-7, with 12 positions matching TRBD1. The CDR3 has 14 residues. Germline V gives CDR1 SNHLY, CDR2 FYNNEI. The CDR3 nucleotides are TGTGCCAGCCCGGGGACAGGGGGCTCCCACGAGCAGTACTTC. Amino acid sequence: CASPGTGGSHEQYF.

This clonotype appeared many times. J is TRBJ2-4 and V is TRBV4-3; a weak D match, TRBD2 (6 bases). Trimming stripped 2 bases from V and 5 bases from J, with 13 bases between. The CDR3 length is 15 residues. Germline V gives CDR1 LGHNA, CDR2 YSLEER. CDR3 in amino acids: CASSQFGGSENIQYF. The CDR3 coding sequence is TGCGCCAGCAGCCAATTTGGGGGGAGCGAAAACATTCAGTACTTC.

This clonotype came up once. A read error may be the cause here, since a much bigger clone is one base away. This chain links TRBV14 with TRBJ1-2; D is unclear. Germline CDR1 reads SGHDN; CDR2 reads FVKESK. The CDR3 length is 13 residues. The CDR3 bases are TGTGCCAGAAGCCAAGCCCGTGTTTATGGCTACACCTTC. Translation: CARSQARVYGYTF. Filled out from reference TRBV14 and TRBJ1-2, the complete variable domain reads EAGVTQFPSHSVIEKGQTVTLRCDPISGHDNLYWYRRVMGKEIKFLLHFVKESKQDESGMPNNRFLAERTGGTYSTLKVQPAELEDSGVYFCARSQARVYGYTFGSGTRLTVV.

This clonotype showed up many times. This rearrangement joins TRBV11-1 to TRBJ2-7; TRBD1 aligns across 7 bases. Germline assignment: CDR1 SGHAT and CDR2 FQDESV (reference sequence). The V gene end was trimmed by 6 bases and the J gene end by 1 base; junction bases not matched to a gene: 9. This CDR3 is 15 amino acids long. The CDR3 DNA is TGTGCCAGCAGACCCGACAGGGTAACGTCCTACGAGCAGTACTTC. Protein product: CASRPDRVTSYEQYF.

The sample holds many counts of this clonotype. The genes are TRBV7-2 and TRBJ1-3; TRBD1 matches at 8 bases. CDR3 length: 16 amino acids. The V and J ends lost 3 bases and 4 bases, in that order; junction bases with no gene match: 8. Germline V CDR1 and CDR2: SGHTA, FQGNSA. CDR3 loop: CASSLDRAPAGNTIYF. The CDR3 region has the DNA TGTGCCAGCAGCTTGGACAGGGCCCCAGCGGGAAACACCATATATTTT.

This clonotype was observed at least ten times. This rearrangement joins TRBV27 to TRBJ1-3; tentative D call: TRBD1 (5 bases). V lost 4 bases to trimming and J lost 4 bases, with 14 bases between them. Germline V gives CDR1 MNHEY, CDR2 SMNVEV (reference sequence). The CDR3 is 15 amino acids. CDR3 region: CASSSAGADGNTIYF. The CDR3 DNA sequence: TGTGCCAGCAGTTCCGCCGGGGCAGACGGAAACACCATATATTTT.

This clonotype was detected many times. The V and J genes are TRBV7-2 and TRBJ2-3, with 8 nucleotides matching TRBD2. This CDR3 contains 16 residues. Germline CDR1 reads SGHTA; CDR2 reads FQGNSA. J was trimmed by 3 bases and V by 2 bases; bases with no gene match: 7. The CDR3 protein is CASSLSGRGDTDTQYF. The CDR3 nucleotides read TGTGCCAGCAGCTTAAGCGGGAGAGGGGATACAGATACGCAGTATTTT. The whole variable domain, filled in from reference TRBV7-2 and TRBJ2-3, reads GAGVSQSPSNKVTEKGKDVELRCDPISGHTALYWYRQSLGQGLEFLIYFQGNSAPDKSGLPSDRFSAERTGGSVSTLTIQRTQQEDSAVYLCASSLSGRGDTDTQYFGPGTRLTVL.

Only a few counts were recorded for this clonotype. This rearrangement joins TRBV11-2 to TRBJ1-1; D is uncertain. V gave up 0 bases and J gave up 0 bases, with 5 bases separating them. The CDR3 has 14 amino acids. Germline CDR1 is SGHAT and CDR2 is FQNNGV. CDR3 sequence (DNA): TGTGCCAGCAGCTTAGAAAGATTGAACACTGAAGCTTTCTTT. This codes for CASSLERLNTEAFF.

By sample share, this clonotype is medium-sized (0.01 to 0.1%). V is TRBV20-1 and J is TRBJ1-5; a weak D match, TRBD1 (6 bases). The CDR3 sequence is 16 residues long. CDR1 is DFQATT and CDR2 is SNEGSKA in the germline V gene (reference sequence). Trimming removed 5 bases at V and 5 bases at J, with 22 bases between. The CDR3 protein is CSAVTGSPSLDQPQHF. As DNA, the CDR3 is TGCAGTGCTGTAACAGGGAGCCCTTCGCTCGATCAGCCCCAGCATTTT.

This clonotype is labeled as medium-sized. The CDR3 here is CASSDRSNQETQYF. DNA for the CDR3: TGTGCCAGCAGTGATCGGAGTAACCAAGAGACCCAGTACTTC. The rearrangement joins TRBV25-1 to TRBJ2-5; D gene unclear. Germline V gives CDR1 MGHDK, CDR2 SYGVNS. Trimming shortened V by 3 bases and J by 0 bases, and 8 bases separated the two germline ends. This CDR3 has 14 residues. The whole variable domain, remainder taken from reference TRBV25-1 and TRBJ2-5, is EADIYQTPRYLVIGTGKKITLECSQTMGHDKMYWYQQDPGMELHLIHYSYGVNSTEKGDLSSESTVSRIRTEHFPLTLESARPSHTSQYLCASSDRSNQETQYFGPGTRLLVL.

The chain joins TRBV29-1 to TRBJ1-3; D may be TRBD1 (6 bases). Germline assignment: CDR1 SQVTM and CDR2 ANQGSEA. The CDR3 runs 14 residues. Trimming stripped 4 bases from V and 2 bases from J, with 12 bases between. CDR3 nucleotides: TGCAGCGTTGGGGAGACAGGAGCTGGAAACACCATATATTTT. Amino acids: CSVGETGAGNTIYF.

This clonotype was detected once. The genes are TRBV2 and TRBJ1-4, with 12 positions matching TRBD1. CDR1 is SNHLY and CDR2 is FYNNEI in the germline V gene. The length of the CDR3 is 16 residues. After removal of 5 bases from V and 8 bases from J, the junction contained 9 bases not matched to a gene. This CDR3 is CASSITPGTGGEKLFF. In DNA form, the CDR3 reads TGTGCCAGCAGTATCACCCCAGGGACAGGGGGCGAAAAACTGTTTTTT.

The CDR3 DNA reads as TGCAGCGTTTTTTACTATTCCTACAATGAGCAGTTCTTC. It translates to CSVFYYSYNEQFF. The chain combines TRBV29-1 with TRBJ2-1, with D hard to call. Between the trimmed V and J ends, which lost 5 bases and 1 base, there was a span of 9 bases. CDR1 SQVTM and CDR2 ANQGSEA come from the germline V gene. The CDR3 runs to 13 residues.

The V call is TRBV3-1, the J call TRBJ2-3; possible D gene TRBD2, 5 bases. This CDR3 comprises 16 residues. Germline loops: CDR1 LGHDT, CDR2 YNNKEL (reference sequence). V lost 4 bases and J lost 4, with 18 bases in between. The CDR3 loop reads CASSLRTGFGPDTQYF. CDR3 DNA sequence: TGTGCCAGCAGCCTCCGGACGGGATTTGGTCCAGATACGCAGTATTTT.

For this clonotype: A much larger clonotype is one base distant, so this may be a read error. This sequence joins TRBV19 and TRBJ2-5; 10 positions match TRBD2. In germline, CDR1 is LNHDA, CDR2 SQIVND (reference sequence). The CDR3 spans 14 residues. The V segment lost 5 bases and the J segment 7 bases; nucleotides outside the gene matches: 7. DNA for the CDR3: TGTGCCAGTAGTCCTCGGACTAGCGGAGGGACCCAGTACTTC. As protein: CASSPRTSGGTQYF.

This clonotype was detected many times. The chain links TRBV10-2 to TRBJ2-7, with 9 bases that match TRBD1. The V and J ends lost 6 bases and 0 bases, in that order; junction bases with no gene match: 3. CDR3 length equals 14 residues. Germline values: CDR1 WSHSY, CDR2 SAAADI. CDR3 residues: CASSPDRGSYEQYF. CDR3 DNA: TGCGCCAGCAGCCCGGACAGGGGCTCCTACGAGCAGTACTTC.